This is a list of T cell receptor beta chains from one sample in a study of blood T cell repertoires in COVID-19. Here immunoSEQ multiplex PCR was the method, and the copy in TCRdb shows in-frame clones only, minus some. The sample has 90,000 to 150,000 clones, around 87% seen once. Sequencing input: peripheral blood. These receptors came from a man between 65 and 85 years old with active or convalescent COVID-19. CDR3s include the opening cysteine and the closing phenylalanine or tryptophan. A D gene is named only where the DNA matches it firmly. Some rows mark clone size as missing; the rest say once, few, many or name a class of expanded clone.

J: TRBJ2-7; D: -; size: -; V: TRBV19; DNA: TGTGCCAGTAGTATAGATGGGAGCTCCTACGAGCAGTACTTC; CDR3: CASSIDGSSYEQYF
J: TRBJ2-2; D: TRBD1; size: -; V: TRBV5-5; DNA: TGTGCCAGCAGGAGACTAACAGGGGCGGGCACCGGGGAGCTGTTTTTT; CDR3: CASRRLTGAGTGELFF
J: TRBJ1-2; D: -; size: -; V: TRBV6-6; DNA: TGTGCCAGCAGTTACAAATCCGGGAGTCATGGCTACACCTTC; CDR3: CASSYKSGSHGYTF
J: TRBJ1-5; D: TRBD1; size: -; V: TRBV28; DNA: TGTGCCAGCAGCTCCACCGGGACAGGGAACCAGCCCCAGCATTTT; CDR3: CASSSTGTGNQPQHF
J: TRBJ2-1; D: TRBD2; size: -; V: TRBV25-1; DNA: TGTGCCAGCAGTGAAGTCGGACTAGCCTTCAATGAGCAGTTCTTC; CDR3: CASSEVGLAFNEQFF
J: TRBJ2-7; D: TRBD1; size: -; V: TRBV11-2; DNA: TGTGCCAGCAGCTCAAACAGGGGGCGCTACGAGCAGTACTTC; CDR3: CASSSNRGRYEQYF
J: TRBJ2-7; D: TRBD1; size: -; V: TRBV10-3; DNA: TGTGCCATTAGTGGGACAGGGGGCGACTACGAGCAGTACTTC; CDR3: CAISGTGGDYEQYF
J: TRBJ2-7; D: -; size: -; V: TRBV6-1; DNA: TGTGCCAGCAGTGAATATTATAGATCGTCCCGGGCCTACGAGCAGTACTTC; CDR3: CASSEYYRSSRAYEQYF
J: TRBJ1-3; D: TRBD1; size: once; V: TRBV3-1/TRBV3-2; DNA: TGTGCCAGCAGCCAAGAAGGACAGGGGTCTGGAAACACCATATATTTT; CDR3: CASSQEGQGSGNTIYF
J: TRBJ2-7; D: TRBD1; size: -; V: TRBV29-1; DNA: TGCAGCGTTAAAACAGGGGCCCCCTACGAGCAGTACTTC; CDR3: CSVKTGAPYEQYF
J: TRBJ2-7; D: TRBD1; size: -; V: TRBV5-5; DNA: TGTGCCAGCAGTCCTGACAGGGTATCCTCCTACGAGCAGTACTTC; CDR3: CASSPDRVSSYEQYF
J: TRBJ2-7; D: TRBD2; size: -; V: TRBV7-9; DNA: TGTGCCAGCAGCTTAAAGGGAGGGAGTGATACCTACGAGCAGTACTTC; CDR3: CASSLKGGSDTYEQYF
J: TRBJ2-4; D: -; size: -; V: TRBV28; DNA: TGTGCCAGCAGTCCCGCCCGCAGGGTGAACATTCAGTACTTC; CDR3: CASSPARRVNIQYF
J: TRBJ1-1; D: TRBD1; size: few; V: TRBV2; DNA: TGTGCCAGTAACAGGGGGAGGACTGAAGCTTTCTTT; CDR3: CASNRGRTEAFF
J: TRBJ2-3; D: TRBD1; size: -; V: TRBV27; DNA: TGTGCCAGCAGTTTATCCCCAGGGGGTACGCAGTATTTT; CDR3: CASSLSPGGTQYF
J: TRBJ1-5; D: TRBD1; size: few; V: TRBV27; DNA: TGTGCCAGCAGTGACAGGGGGATTCAGCCCCAGCATTTT; CDR3: CASSDRGIQPQHF
J: TRBJ2-7; D: -; size: few; V: TRBV6-5; DNA: TGTGCCAGCAGTTACTCGTACAGATCCTACGAGCAGTACTTC; CDR3: CASSYSYRSYEQYF
J: TRBJ2-1; D: TRBD2; size: -; V: TRBV2; DNA: TGTGCCAGCAGTGAACAGACTAGCGGGGCCTACAATGAGCAGTTCTTC; CDR3: CASSEQTSGAYNEQFF
J: TRBJ2-3; D: TRBD2; size: -; V: TRBV19; DNA: TGTGCCAGTAGTCGGACTGAACTAGCGGGAGTAACAACAGATACGCAGTATTTT; CDR3: CASSRTELAGVTTDTQYF
J: TRBJ1-5; D: TRBD1; size: -; V: TRBV15; DNA: TGTGCCACCAGCAGGGGACAGTTCAATCAGCCCCAGCATTTT; CDR3: CATSRGQFNQPQHF
J: TRBJ2-5; D: -; size: -; V: TRBV20-1; DNA: TGCAGTGCTAGTGTACAGGCGAACTACCAAGAGACCCAGTACTTC; CDR3: CSASVQANYQETQYF
J: TRBJ2-1; D: -; size: -; V: TRBV9; DNA: TGTGCCAGCAGCGTAGCAGGTCTCAACAATGAGCAGTTCTTC; CDR3: CASSVAGLNNEQFF
J: TRBJ1-1; D: -; size: -; V: TRBV19; DNA: TGTGCCAGTAGGGGCCCCAGGAACACTGAAGCTTTCTTT; CDR3: CASRGPRNTEAFF
J: TRBJ2-3; D: -; size: once; V: TRBV9; DNA: TGTGCCAGCAGCGCCCGGGGGGCAAAGGGTGGAGATACGCAGTATTTT; CDR3: CASSARGAKGGDTQYF
J: TRBJ2-7; D: TRBD2; size: -; V: TRBV13; DNA: TGTGCCCGCCGGTCCGGGGGGGGGTTAACCTACGAGCAGTACTTC; CDR3: CARRSGGGLTYEQYF
J: TRBJ2-7; D: TRBD2; size: -; V: TRBV27; DNA: TGTGCCAGCAGTTTAGGCGGGGGACTCGGGGAGCAGTACTTC; CDR3: CASSLGGGLGEQYF
J: TRBJ1-4; D: TRBD1; size: -; V: TRBV7-9; DNA: TGTGCCAGCAGCCTAGGGACAGGGAATGAAAAACTGTTTTTT; CDR3: CASSLGTGNEKLFF
J: TRBJ2-7; D: -; size: -; V: TRBV6-5; DNA: TGTGCCAGCAGGGATCAGGGGTCCTACGAGCAGTACTTC; CDR3: CASRDQGSYEQYF
J: TRBJ2-2; D: TRBD1; size: -; V: TRBV7-3; DNA: TGTGCCAGCACCTTGGACAGGAGCACCGGGGAGCTGTTTTTT; CDR3: CASTLDRSTGELFF
J: TRBJ1-1; D: -; size: -; V: TRBV28; DNA: TGTGCCAGCAGTTTAGCGTCCTCTCAGGGCACTGAAGCTTTCTTT; CDR3: CASSLASSQGTEAFF
J: TRBJ2-1; D: TRBD1; size: -; V: TRBV5-1; DNA: TGCGCCAGCAGCTCGTCCCGGGACAGGGGCCCCCTGAATGAGCAGTTCTTC; CDR3: CASSSSRDRGPLNEQFF